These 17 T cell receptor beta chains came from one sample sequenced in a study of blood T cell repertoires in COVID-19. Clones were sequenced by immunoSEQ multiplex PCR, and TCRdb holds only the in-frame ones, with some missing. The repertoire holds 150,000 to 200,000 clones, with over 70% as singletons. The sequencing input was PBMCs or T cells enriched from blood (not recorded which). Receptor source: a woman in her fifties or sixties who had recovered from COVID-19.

The CDR3 DNA sequence: TGTGCCAGCAGTGACCCGGGGAGCTATGGCTACACCTTC. Protein sequence: CASSDPGSYGYTF. V usage is TRBV2 and J usage is TRBJ1-2; D not certain. V gave up 3 bases and J gave up 4 bases, with 9 bases separating them. Germline V gene data show CDR1 as SNHLY and CDR2 as FYNNEI. The CDR3 is 13 residues long.

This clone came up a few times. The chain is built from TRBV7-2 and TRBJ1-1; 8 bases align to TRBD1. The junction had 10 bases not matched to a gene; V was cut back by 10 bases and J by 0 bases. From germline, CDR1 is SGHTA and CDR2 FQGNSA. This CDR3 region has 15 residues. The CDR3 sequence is CATAQGGGLNTEAFF. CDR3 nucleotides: TGTGCCACGGCACAGGGGGGCGGTTTGAACACTGAAGCTTTCTTT.

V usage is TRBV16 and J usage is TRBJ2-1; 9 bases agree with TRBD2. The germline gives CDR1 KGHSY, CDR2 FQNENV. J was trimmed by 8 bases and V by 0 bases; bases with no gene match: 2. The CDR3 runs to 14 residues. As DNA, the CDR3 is TGTGCCAGCAGCCAATCGCGGGGGGGCCATGAGCAGTTCTTC. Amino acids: CASSQSRGGHEQFF.

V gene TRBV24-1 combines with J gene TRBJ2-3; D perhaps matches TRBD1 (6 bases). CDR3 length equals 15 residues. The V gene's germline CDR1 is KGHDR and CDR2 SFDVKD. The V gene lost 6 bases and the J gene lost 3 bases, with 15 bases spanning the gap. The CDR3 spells CATSLSGERTDTQYF. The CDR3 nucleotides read TGTGCCACCAGTCTATCAGGGGAAAGGACAGATACGCAGTATTTT.

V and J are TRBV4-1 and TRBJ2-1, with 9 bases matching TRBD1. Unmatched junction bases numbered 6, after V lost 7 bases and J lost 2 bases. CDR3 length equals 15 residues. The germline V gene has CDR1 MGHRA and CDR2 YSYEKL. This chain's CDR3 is CASKTDRGTYNEQFF. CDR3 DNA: TGCGCCAGCAAGACAGACAGGGGGACCTACAATGAGCAGTTCTTC.

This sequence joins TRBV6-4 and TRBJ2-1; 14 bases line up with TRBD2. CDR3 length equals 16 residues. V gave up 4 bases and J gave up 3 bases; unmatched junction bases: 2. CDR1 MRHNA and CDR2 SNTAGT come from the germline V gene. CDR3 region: CASSGLAGGIYNEQFF. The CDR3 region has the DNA TGTGCCAGCAGTGGACTAGCGGGGGGGATCTACAATGAGCAGTTCTTC.

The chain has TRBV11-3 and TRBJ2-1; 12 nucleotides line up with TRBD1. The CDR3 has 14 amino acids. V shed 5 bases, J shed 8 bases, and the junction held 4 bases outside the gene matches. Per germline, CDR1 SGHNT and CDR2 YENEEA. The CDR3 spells CASSPGTGGDEQFF. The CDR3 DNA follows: TGTGCCAGCAGCCCGGGGACAGGGGGCGATGAGCAGTTCTTC.

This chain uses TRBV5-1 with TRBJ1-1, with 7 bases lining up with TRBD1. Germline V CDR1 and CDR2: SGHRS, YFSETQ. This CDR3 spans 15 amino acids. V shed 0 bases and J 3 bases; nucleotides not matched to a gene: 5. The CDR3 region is CASSLAGTGDTEAFF. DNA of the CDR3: TGCGCCAGCAGCTTGGCTGGTACAGGGGACACTGAAGCTTTCTTT.

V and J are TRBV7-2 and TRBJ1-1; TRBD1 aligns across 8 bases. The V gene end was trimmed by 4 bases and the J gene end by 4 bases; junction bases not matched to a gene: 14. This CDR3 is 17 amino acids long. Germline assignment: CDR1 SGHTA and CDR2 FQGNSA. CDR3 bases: TGTGCCAGCAGCTCGGACCGGACAGGGCAGCGTACCACTGAAGCTTTCTTT. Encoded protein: CASSSDRTGQRTTEAFF.

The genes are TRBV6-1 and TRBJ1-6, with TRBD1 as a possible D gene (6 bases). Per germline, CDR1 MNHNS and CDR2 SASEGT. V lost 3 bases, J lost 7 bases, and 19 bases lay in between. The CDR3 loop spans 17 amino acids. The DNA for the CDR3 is TGTGCCAGCAGTGAGCAGGCCCTGGGGGGGCGGAATTCACCCCTCCACTTT. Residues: CASSEQALGGRNSPLHF.

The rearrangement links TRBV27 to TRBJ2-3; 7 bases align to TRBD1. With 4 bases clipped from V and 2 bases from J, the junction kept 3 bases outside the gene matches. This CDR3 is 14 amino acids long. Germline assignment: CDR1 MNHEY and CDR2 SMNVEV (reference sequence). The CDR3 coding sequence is TGTGCCAGCAGTTCCGGACAGGCCACAGATACGCAGTATTTT. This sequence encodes CASSSGQATDTQYF.

Written as DNA, the CDR3 is TGCGCCAGCAGTTGGGCTCAGGGGAATTCACCCCTCCACTTT. This translates into CASSWAQGNSPLHF. The chain has TRBV10-2 and TRBJ1-6; perhaps TRBD1 as D (6 bases). CDR3 length: 14 residues. Trimming pared 5 bases from V and 7 bases from J, leaving 12 bases between. The germline V gene encodes CDR1 WSHSY and CDR2 SAAADI.

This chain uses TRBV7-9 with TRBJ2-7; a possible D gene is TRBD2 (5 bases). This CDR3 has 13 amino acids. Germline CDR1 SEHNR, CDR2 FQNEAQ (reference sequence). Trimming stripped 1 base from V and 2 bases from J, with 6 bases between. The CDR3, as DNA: TGTGCCAGCAGCTTAGACGGGACCTACGAGCAGTACTTC. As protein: CASSLDGTYEQYF.

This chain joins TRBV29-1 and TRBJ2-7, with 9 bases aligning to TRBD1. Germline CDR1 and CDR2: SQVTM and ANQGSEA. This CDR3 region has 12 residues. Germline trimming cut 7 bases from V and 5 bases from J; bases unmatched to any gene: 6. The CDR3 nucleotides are TGCAGCGGGGGGTGGACAGGGGACGAGCAGTACTTC. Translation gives CSGGWTGDEQYF.

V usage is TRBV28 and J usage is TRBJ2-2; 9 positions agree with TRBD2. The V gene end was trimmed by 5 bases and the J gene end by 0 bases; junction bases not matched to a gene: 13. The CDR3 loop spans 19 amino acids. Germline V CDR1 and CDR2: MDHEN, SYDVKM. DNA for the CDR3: TGTGCCAGCAGTGTACCAGGGACTAGCTGGGGCGCGAACACCGGGGAGCTGTTTTTT. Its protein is CASSVPGTSWGANTGELFF.

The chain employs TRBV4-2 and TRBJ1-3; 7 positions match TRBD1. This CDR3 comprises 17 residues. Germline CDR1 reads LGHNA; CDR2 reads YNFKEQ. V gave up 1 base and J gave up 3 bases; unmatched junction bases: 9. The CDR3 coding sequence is TGTGCCAGCAGCCAAGGAGAAGGGGGCGTCTATGGAAACACCATATATTTT. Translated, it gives CASSQGEGGVYGNTIYF.

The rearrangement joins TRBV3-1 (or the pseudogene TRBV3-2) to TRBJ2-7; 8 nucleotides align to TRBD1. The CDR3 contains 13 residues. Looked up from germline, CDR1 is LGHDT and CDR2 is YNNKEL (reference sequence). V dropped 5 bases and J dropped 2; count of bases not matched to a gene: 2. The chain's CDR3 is CASSETGAYEQYF. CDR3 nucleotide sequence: TGTGCCAGCAGCGAGACAGGGGCCTACGAGCAGTACTTC.